The source of this T cell receptor beta chain is a study of blood T cells in healthy people across ages (dated by TCRdb to 2013 to 2016). The study in broad terms: In model experiments, template switching captured about one uniquely barcoded TCR beta cDNA molecule for every two T cells. To track age-related changes in TCR beta repertoire diversity, the study relied on deep sequencing normalized with unique cDNA molecular identifiers. The donors were divided into four age groups: young (average around 17 years), middle-aged (around 37), aged (under 70) and long-lived (roughly 82). To avoid experimental bias, donors of different ages were spread randomly across the sequencing lanes. The study analyzed two additional independent replicas of 1 million unique cDNA reads from the same blood draw for two donors, one aged 18 to 30 and one aged 80 or older. The paper's findings and limits, for the study overall: Total diversity estimates from one million sequenced T cells were considered lower bounds and underestimates. Bulk unsorted PBMC profiling prevented conclusive comparison of naive and antigen-experienced compartments. Because donor CMV infection status was unknown, age-related changes in expanded clonotypes were potentially confounded. The long-lived group showed more naive CD4+ T cells, fewer expanded clones and increased TCR diversity than the aged group, suggesting age selection. As age increased, observed TCR beta diversity per million T cells dropped in a roughly linear way, and a significant reduction was already evident by age roughly 36. There was a strong correlation between observed TCR beta diversity and the percentage of naive T cells measured by flow cytometry.

The roughly 39 donors, aged about 6 to 95 years, were systemically healthy Caucasian individuals from Russia. Each donor gave 9.5 to 10 milliliters of peripheral blood, drawn into EDTA-treated Vacutainer tubes. Ficoll-Paque density-gradient centrifugation was used to isolate PBMCs, with at least 6 million obtained per sample. Total RNA, at least 5.5 micrograms per sample, was extracted from PBMCs with Trizol reagent. For every donor, an aliquot of PBMCs went through flow cytometry to measure the percentages of naive CD45RAhigh/CD27high T cells. The CDR3 goes from the cysteine to the phenylalanine over 18 residues. The only DNA kept is the CDR3, 54 bases in frame from the first base. Trimming at the junction amounts to 0 bases on V and 1 base on J, and the germline ends lie 18 bases apart. From a lookup of the germline V gene (reference sequence), CDR1 and CDR2 are LGHDT and YNNKEL. Library preparation was by 5' RACE. The listed sequencing device is Illumina HiSeq 2500. The second PCR ran for about 6 to 11 cycles and used a J-beta primer mix along with a sample-barcoded 5' primer. A unique molecular identifier was introduced onto each TCR beta cDNA molecule by a template-switch 5' adaptor carrying 12 random nucleotides. At least 3 million CDR3-containing paired-end reads were obtained from each sample. First-strand cDNA was synthesized from all RNA with the Mint cDNA synthesis kit, primed by a TRBC-specific oligonucleotide. Following uracil-DNA glycosylase treatment, a first 18-cycle PCR with universal primers M1SS and BC2_uni_R was performed on all cDNA. On the study's bioinformatics: Each sample was normalized by randomly selecting 1 million high-quality reads, each carrying a distinct molecular identifier. Instead of being binned into consensus sequences, reads with shared molecular identifiers were discarded. MiTCR, run with a Q25 quality threshold and the strictest error-elimination algorithm, handled CDR3 identification, clonotype clustering and error correction. A nonparametric unseen species model using Euler transformation provided a lower-bound estimate of total TCR beta diversity. The raw public data were reprocessed by TCRdb itself: fastp quality trimming at Q25, MiXCR clonotype calling, in-frame beta chains only. Rows matching on CDR3 protein sequence are summarized as one entry with the most common DNA and genes. These V and J calls rely on TCRdb rather than the paper's analysis. The sample contains more than 700,000 distinct CDR3 sequences, about 46% of them found a single time. The top ten clonotypes cover approximately 18% of the sample.

Only a few counts were recorded for this clonotype. Its antigen has not been determined. Base qualities are missing; no much larger clone stands one base away. Sequencing was performed on blood. The receptor was derived from a man aged 80 or over in good health. Rearrangement joined TRBV3-1 to TRBJ1-1; the D segment could be TRBD1, given 5 matching bases. The CDR3 has the sequence CASSQEPRVFTENTEAFF. The bases read TGTGCCAGCAGCCAAGAACCCAGGGTTTTCACGGAGAACACTGAAGCTTTCTTT.